This TCR beta chain originates from a study of cytomegalovirus exposure and HLA in healthy donors. Study-wide background: Membership in the Caucasian-associated ancestry cluster was found for about 80% of approximately 380 genotyped donors.

Study observations and caveats: Some TCR beta chains (164 of them) were listed as cytomegalovirus-associated.

The primer mix had 60 Vbeta and 13 Jbeta primers. Sequenced by immunoSEQ multiplex PCR; TCRdb stores in-frame clones only, minus some. The profile shows roughly 130,000 clones, 65% to 80% of them singletons. The CDR3 totals 15 residues. CDR1 and CDR2 (germline): SNHLY, FYNNEI. V dropped 2 bases and J dropped 8; count of bases not matched to a gene: 11. In the case of this clone: As yet, its antigen is unknown.

V is TRBV2 and J is TRBJ1-2; 7 bases match TRBD1. What was sequenced was PBMCs. This TCR derives from a male donor in good health and CMV-seropositive. CDR3 DNA: TGTGCCAGCAGTGAACGTAGGGGGCGCGGGTCCGGCTACACCTTC. Translation: CASSERRGRGSGYTF. Full variable domain (missing parts from reference TRBV2 and TRBJ1-2): EPEVTQTPSHQVTQMGQEVILRCVPISNHLYFYWYRQILGQKVEFLVSFYNNEISEKSEIFDDQFSVERPDGSNFTLKIRSTKLEDSAMYFCASSERRGRGSGYTFGSGTRLTVV.